The T cell receptor (beta chain) under discussion was sequenced for a study of blood T cell repertoires in COVID-19. Overall study: The cDNA or gDNA used as material had been derived from T cells, B-cell-depleted T cells, or PBMCs.

Source study methods: Cell counts per sample came from amplifying reference gene primers. Repertoires were generated with immunoSEQ multiplex PCR, while TCRdb's copy carries only in-frame clones and drops some. V and J calls and clone size come straight from that table; D and trimming were deduced from the DNA. Of about 200,000 clones listed, around 95% are singletons. V gave up 0 bases and J gave up 1 base, with 13 bases separating them. This CDR3 has 17 residues. Germline V CDR1 and CDR2: SGHRS, YFSETQ. The chain employs TRBV5-1 and TRBJ1-4; maybe TRBD1 (5 bases). What was sequenced was peripheral blood. This sequence originates from a man aged 25-40 years with COVID-19, enrolled during active disease. The CDR3 region has the DNA TGCGCCAGCAGCTTGGGCCTGGGGCGTATAACTAATGAAAAACTGTTTTTT. Protein sequence: CASSLGLGRITNEKLFF.